This is a list of T cell receptor beta chains from one sample in a study of shared clonotypes between healthy human individuals. Data came from immunoSEQ multiplex PCR; TCRdb stores just in-frame clones and leaves some out. The top ten clones hold roughly 0.36% of a sample with 2 million to 3 million clones, approximately 94% of them seen once. The sequencing input was naive CD4+ T cells from PBMCs. These receptors came from a man between 18 and 29 years old in good health. Some clones in this sample may be carry-over from other donors' samples. Each CDR3 is given with its conserved first and last residue. The order of the fields is D gene, V gene, clone size, J gene, CDR3 DNA, CDR3 protein. A D gene is named only where the DNA matches it firmly. Some rows have no size entry. The others give once, few or many, or a class for an expanded clone.

d_gene: .
v_gene: TRBV19
abundance: few
j_gene: TRBJ2-7
CDR3nt: TGTGCCAGTAGTACCTCTGGGGGCCTCTCCTACGAGCAGTACTTC
CDR3aa: CASSTSGGLSYEQYF

d_gene: .
v_gene: TRBV6-5
abundance: once
j_gene: TRBJ2-7
CDR3nt: TGTGCCAGCAGAAGAAATGGAGGTGACGAGCAGTACTTC
CDR3aa: CASRRNGGDEQYF

d_gene: TRBD2
v_gene: TRBV5-1
abundance: .
j_gene: TRBJ2-1
CDR3nt: TGCGCCAGCAGCTTGGGGGCCTCGGGAGGGAGCGGGGTAACGTACAATGAGCAGTTCTTC
CDR3aa: CASSLGASGGSGVTYNEQFF

d_gene: TRBD2
v_gene: TRBV30
abundance: .
j_gene: TRBJ2-3
CDR3nt: TGTGCCTGGAGATTAGCGGGAGGGGCCGATACGCAGTATTTT
CDR3aa: CAWRLAGGADTQYF

d_gene: .
v_gene: TRBV25-1
abundance: .
j_gene: TRBJ2-5
CDR3nt: TGTGCCAGCAGTGTGGGAGGGGGTGGAGAGACCCAGTACTTC
CDR3aa: CASSVGGGGETQYF

d_gene: TRBD2
v_gene: TRBV7-9
abundance: .
j_gene: TRBJ2-2
CDR3nt: TGTGCCAGCAGCTCAGCTAGCGGGAGCGGCACCGGGGAGCTGTTTTTT
CDR3aa: CASSSASGSGTGELFF

d_gene: TRBD1
v_gene: TRBV28
abundance: .
j_gene: TRBJ2-7
CDR3nt: TGTGCCAGCAGCCCGACAGGGGGCGGCACGCCTTACTACGAGCAGTACTTC
CDR3aa: CASSPTGGGTPYYEQYF

d_gene: .
v_gene: TRBV28
abundance: .
j_gene: TRBJ1-1
CDR3nt: TGTGCCAGCAGTTTACGCACAGGGCTAGTGGCTTTCTTT
CDR3aa: CASSLRTGLVAFF

d_gene: .
v_gene: TRBV19
abundance: .
j_gene: TRBJ2-1
CDR3nt: TGTGCCAGTAGTAGCACCGGGACACAGATCACCAATGAGCAGTTCTTC
CDR3aa: CASSSTGTQITNEQFF

d_gene: .
v_gene: TRBV10-3
abundance: .
j_gene: TRBJ1-2
CDR3nt: TGTGCCATCAGTGAACAGATCTCAATGGCGAGTGGCTACACCTTC
CDR3aa: CAISEQISMASGYTF

d_gene: TRBD2
v_gene: TRBV6-5
abundance: .
j_gene: TRBJ2-3
CDR3nt: TGTGCCAGCAGTAGACTAGCGGGGGGGGCAAATACGCAGTATTTT
CDR3aa: CASSRLAGGANTQYF

d_gene: .
v_gene: TRBV27
abundance: .
j_gene: TRBJ1-2
CDR3nt: TGTGCCAGCAGTCCGCAGGGGCGCTCAAATGGCTACACCTTC
CDR3aa: CASSPQGRSNGYTF

d_gene: .
v_gene: TRBV5-1
abundance: .
j_gene: TRBJ2-5
CDR3nt: TGCGCCAGCAGCTTCGACAGCCAAGAGACCCAGTACTTC
CDR3aa: CASSFDSQETQYF

d_gene: .
v_gene: TRBV7-9
abundance: .
j_gene: TRBJ2-7
CDR3nt: TGTGCCAGCAGCAACCGACAGCTTTCTAACGAGCAGTACTTC
CDR3aa: CASSNRQLSNEQYF

d_gene: .
v_gene: TRBV7-3
abundance: .
j_gene: TRBJ2-7
CDR3nt: TGTGCCAGCAGCTTACTCCAGGGGTGGGAGCAGTACTTC
CDR3aa: CASSLLQGWEQYF

d_gene: .
v_gene: TRBV6-6
abundance: .
j_gene: TRBJ2-7
CDR3nt: TGTGCCACCAAACCTAGCGCTACCTACGAGCAGTACTTC
CDR3aa: CATKPSATYEQYF

d_gene: TRBD2
v_gene: TRBV11-2
abundance: .
j_gene: TRBJ2-7
CDR3nt: TGTGCCAGCAGCGGGACTAGCGGAAATTACGAGCAGTACTTC
CDR3aa: CASSGTSGNYEQYF

d_gene: TRBD2
v_gene: TRBV7-2
abundance: .
j_gene: TRBJ2-2
CDR3nt: TGTGCCAGCAGGCCCCCGAGCGGGGGAAACACCGGGGAGCTGTTTTTT
CDR3aa: CASRPPSGGNTGELFF

d_gene: .
v_gene: TRBV19
abundance: few
j_gene: TRBJ1-5
CDR3nt: TGTGCCAGTCGACGCACGACCAATCAGCCCCAGCATTTT
CDR3aa: CASRRTTNQPQHF

d_gene: .
v_gene: TRBV27
abundance: .
j_gene: TRBJ2-7
CDR3nt: TGTGCCAGCAGTTTATTCGACGGAACCTACGAGCAGTACTTC
CDR3aa: CASSLFDGTYEQYF

d_gene: TRBD2
v_gene: TRBV30
abundance: .
j_gene: TRBJ2-7
CDR3nt: TGTGCCTGGCACTCTACCCTGGGGGGGAGGGAGCAGTACTTC
CDR3aa: CAWHSTLGGREQYF

d_gene: .
v_gene: TRBV5-1
abundance: .
j_gene: TRBJ1-2
CDR3nt: TGCGCCAGCAGCTTGGATGGCAGCTATGGCTACACCTTC
CDR3aa: CASSLDGSYGYTF

d_gene: .
v_gene: TRBV2
abundance: .
j_gene: TRBJ1-3
CDR3nt: TGTGCCAGCAGTGATTTCCGGGGAGCTGGAAACACCATATATTTT
CDR3aa: CASSDFRGAGNTIYF

d_gene: TRBD2
v_gene: TRBV5-1
abundance: .
j_gene: TRBJ2-2
CDR3nt: TGCGCCAGCAGCTGGGGACTAGCGGGAGGGGACACCGGGGAGCTGTTTTTT
CDR3aa: CASSWGLAGGDTGELFF

d_gene: .
v_gene: TRBV6-1
abundance: .
j_gene: TRBJ1-1
CDR3nt: TGTGCCAGCAGCTCCGAGGGGAACACTGAAGCTTTCTTT
CDR3aa: CASSSEGNTEAFF

d_gene: .
v_gene: TRBV6-1
abundance: .
j_gene: TRBJ2-7
CDR3nt: TGTGCCAGCAGTGTCGAGGCCTCCTACGAGCAGTACTTC
CDR3aa: CASSVEASYEQYF

d_gene: .
v_gene: TRBV29-1
abundance: .
j_gene: TRBJ1-3
CDR3nt: TGCAGCGTTTTAGAGGCGAGCTCTGGAAACACCATATATTTT
CDR3aa: CSVLEASSGNTIYF

d_gene: TRBD1
v_gene: TRBV15
abundance: once
j_gene: TRBJ2-2
CDR3nt: TGTGCCACCAGATTGACAGGGGCGAACACCGGGGAGCTGTTTTTT
CDR3aa: CATRLTGANTGELFF

d_gene: .
v_gene: TRBV2
abundance: .
j_gene: TRBJ2-7
CDR3nt: TGTGCCAGCAGGACAGAGCGCGGCGGCGAGCAGTACTTC
CDR3aa: CASRTERGGEQYF

d_gene: TRBD1
v_gene: TRBV29-1
abundance: .
j_gene: TRBJ2-5
CDR3nt: TGCAGCGTCGACAGGGGTCGACAAGAGACCCAGTACTTC
CDR3aa: CSVDRGRQETQYF

d_gene: .
v_gene: TRBV6-5
abundance: .
j_gene: TRBJ1-2
CDR3nt: TGTGCCAGCAGGCGAGGGCAGGGGAACTATGGCTACACCTTC
CDR3aa: CASRRGQGNYGYTF

d_gene: .
v_gene: TRBV9
abundance: .
j_gene: TRBJ1-4
CDR3nt: TGTGCCAGCAGCGTAGGTCCGAATGAAAAACTGTTTTTT
CDR3aa: CASSVGPNEKLFF

d_gene: TRBD1
v_gene: TRBV7-9
abundance: .
j_gene: TRBJ2-1
CDR3nt: TGTGCCAGCAGCACGACAGGGGGCGGCCCTTGGAATGAGCAGTTCTTC
CDR3aa: CASSTTGGGPWNEQFF

d_gene: TRBD1
v_gene: TRBV10-3
abundance: .
j_gene: TRBJ1-5
CDR3nt: TGTGCCATCAATAAAGGGGGCCGGGAGGAATCACAGCATTTT
CDR3aa: CAINKGGREESQHF

d_gene: .
v_gene: TRBV19
abundance: .
j_gene: TRBJ2-5
CDR3nt: TGTGCCAGTAGTCCGGACAGACAAGAGACCCAGTACTTC
CDR3aa: CASSPDRQETQYF

d_gene: TRBD2
v_gene: TRBV5-1
abundance: .
j_gene: TRBJ2-2
CDR3nt: TGCGCCAGCAGCTTGGTTCCTAGCGGGATTAACACCGGGGAGCTGTTTTTT
CDR3aa: CASSLVPSGINTGELFF

d_gene: TRBD2
v_gene: TRBV18
abundance: .
j_gene: TRBJ2-2
CDR3nt: TGTGCCAGCTCACCGCGGACTAGCGGGGCAGGGGAGCTGTTTTTT
CDR3aa: CASSPRTSGAGELFF

d_gene: .
v_gene: TRBV25-1
abundance: .
j_gene: TRBJ2-2
CDR3nt: TGTGCCAGCAGTGAATCGGCGGGGGCATCCATGAACACCGGGGAGCTGTTTTTT
CDR3aa: CASSESAGASMNTGELFF

d_gene: .
v_gene: TRBV6-6
abundance: .
j_gene: TRBJ1-6
CDR3nt: TGTGCCAGCAGTTCCAGGGATGCTTCACCCCTCCACTTT
CDR3aa: CASSSRDASPLHF

d_gene: .
v_gene: TRBV29-1
abundance: .
j_gene: TRBJ2-1
CDR3nt: TGCAGCGTTGCCCCTCGGGGACTCCGCTCCTACAATGAGCAGTTCTTC
CDR3aa: CSVAPRGLRSYNEQFF

d_gene: .
v_gene: TRBV2
abundance: .
j_gene: TRBJ2-5
CDR3nt: TGTGCCAGCAGTGAATATGAGACCCAGTACTTC
CDR3aa: CASSEYETQYF

d_gene: TRBD1
v_gene: TRBV5-4
abundance: .
j_gene: TRBJ1-2
CDR3nt: TGTGCCAGCAGAGGGACAGGGGCTGCTGGCTACACCTTC
CDR3aa: CASRGTGAAGYTF

d_gene: .
v_gene: TRBV7-8
abundance: .
j_gene: TRBJ1-2
CDR3nt: TGTGCCAGCAGCTTCATTAGTGGGAGGCAGAACTATGGCTACACCTTC
CDR3aa: CASSFISGRQNYGYTF

d_gene: .
v_gene: TRBV27
abundance: .
j_gene: TRBJ2-3
CDR3nt: TGTGCCAGCAGTCGCGCGCAGTGGGGGGCCGGGGCAGATACGCAGTATTTT
CDR3aa: CASSRAQWGAGADTQYF

d_gene: TRBD1
v_gene: TRBV29-1
abundance: .
j_gene: TRBJ2-7
CDR3nt: TGCAGCGCACTACCCACCCTAGGGACAGGAGAGCCCTACGAGCAGTACTTC
CDR3aa: CSALPTLGTGEPYEQYF

d_gene: TRBD1
v_gene: TRBV9
abundance: .
j_gene: TRBJ2-2
CDR3nt: TGTGCCAGTAGTCGGGGACAGACGAACACCGGGGAGCTGTTTTTT
CDR3aa: CASSRGQTNTGELFF

d_gene: .
v_gene: TRBV6-4
abundance: .
j_gene: TRBJ2-5
CDR3nt: TGTGCCAGCAGTATGGTGGAGGGCCTGCCCTCGTACCAAGAGACCCAGTACTTC
CDR3aa: CASSMVEGLPSYQETQYF

d_gene: TRBD2
v_gene: TRBV27
abundance: .
j_gene: TRBJ2-1
CDR3nt: TGTGCCAGCAGCGGGGGACTAGCGGGAGGAGCCCCTTACAATGAGCAGTTCTTC
CDR3aa: CASSGGLAGGAPYNEQFF

d_gene: .
v_gene: TRBV6-1
abundance: .
j_gene: TRBJ1-1
CDR3nt: TGTGCCAGCAGTGAACTCATAGGGATGAACACTGAAGCTTTCTTT
CDR3aa: CASSELIGMNTEAFF

d_gene: .
v_gene: TRBV2
abundance: .
j_gene: TRBJ2-5
CDR3nt: TGTGCCAGCAGGGCCTGGGCGGCCCAGTACTTC
CDR3aa: CASRAWAAQYF

d_gene: TRBD1
v_gene: TRBV5-1
abundance: once
j_gene: TRBJ2-7
CDR3nt: TGCGCCAGCAGCTTGGTCAGTTCGGACAGGCCTTACGAGCAGTACTTC
CDR3aa: CASSLVSSDRPYEQYF

d_gene: TRBD2
v_gene: TRBV29-1
abundance: .
j_gene: TRBJ2-1
CDR3nt: TGCAGCTCTCCGGGGGGGCGGGCCGCCAATGAGCAGTTCTTC
CDR3aa: CSSPGGRAANEQFF

d_gene: .
v_gene: TRBV19
abundance: once
j_gene: TRBJ2-6
CDR3nt: TGTGCCAGTACCCCCGGGGTCGTGGGGGCCAACGTCCTGACTTTC
CDR3aa: CASTPGVVGANVLTF

d_gene: .
v_gene: TRBV6-1
abundance: .
j_gene: TRBJ2-4
CDR3nt: TGTGCCAGCAGTGAAGTGAATTGGGGGGCTGGGGCCAAAAACATTCAGTACTTC
CDR3aa: CASSEVNWGAGAKNIQYF

d_gene: TRBD1
v_gene: TRBV4-2
abundance: .
j_gene: TRBJ1-1
CDR3nt: TGTGCCAGCAGCCAAGATCTCAGGACAGGGGGCACTGAAGCTTTCTTT
CDR3aa: CASSQDLRTGGTEAFF